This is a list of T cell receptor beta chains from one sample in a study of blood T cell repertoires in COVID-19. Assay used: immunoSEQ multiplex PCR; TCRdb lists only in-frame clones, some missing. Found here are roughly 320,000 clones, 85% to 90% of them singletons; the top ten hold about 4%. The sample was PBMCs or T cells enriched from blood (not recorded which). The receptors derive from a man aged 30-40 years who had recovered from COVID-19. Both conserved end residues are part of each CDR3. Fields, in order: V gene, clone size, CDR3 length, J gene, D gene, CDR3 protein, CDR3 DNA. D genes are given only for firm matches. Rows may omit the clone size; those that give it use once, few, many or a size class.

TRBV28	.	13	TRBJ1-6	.	CASRDMYNSPLHF	TGTGCCAGCAGGGACATGTATAATTCACCCCTCCACTTT
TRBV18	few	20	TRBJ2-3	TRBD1	CASSPLGQGRKTGNTDTQYF	TGTGCCAGCTCACCACTGGGACAGGGGAGGAAGACGGGGAACACAGATACGCAGTATTTT
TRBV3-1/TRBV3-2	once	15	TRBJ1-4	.	CASSRVGEAVEKLFF	TGTGCCAGCAGCCGGGTAGGGGAGGCGGTTGAAAAACTGTTTTTT
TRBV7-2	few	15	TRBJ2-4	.	CASSLTRDRRNIQYF	TGTGCCAGCAGCTTAACTAGGGATCGGAGAAACATTCAGTACTTC
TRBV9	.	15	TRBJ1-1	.	CASSVVGSGGTEAFF	TGTGCCAGCAGCGTAGTCGGGTCGGGGGGCACTGAAGCTTTCTTT
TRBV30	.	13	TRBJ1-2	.	CALDSLRGEGYTF	TGTGCCTTGGATTCCTTGCGGGGTGAGGGCTACACCTTC
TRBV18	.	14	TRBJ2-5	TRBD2	CASSPGLGQETQYF	TGTGCCAGCTCACCGGGACTAGGTCAAGAGACCCAGTACTTC
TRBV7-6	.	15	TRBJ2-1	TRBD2	CASSLGGRALNEQFF	TGTGCCAGCAGCTTAGGCGGGAGGGCCTTAAATGAGCAGTTCTTC
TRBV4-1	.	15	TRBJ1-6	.	CASGEVVGDDSPLHF	TGCGCCAGCGGGGAGGTTGTAGGGGATGATTCACCCCTCCACTTT
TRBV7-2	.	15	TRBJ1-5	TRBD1	CASSGGTGVRGPQHF	TGTGCCAGCAGCGGGGGGACAGGGGTCCGTGGGCCCCAGCATTTT
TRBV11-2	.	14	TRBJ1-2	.	CASSLAQGRGGYTF	TGTGCCAGCAGCTTAGCTCAGGGGCGCGGTGGCTACACCTTC
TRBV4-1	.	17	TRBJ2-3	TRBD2	CASSSPSGGVSTDTQYF	TGCGCCAGCAGCTCCCCTAGCGGGGGGGTCAGCACAGATACGCAGTATTTT
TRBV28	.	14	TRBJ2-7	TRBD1	CAYSEGAPSYEQYF	TGTGCCTACAGCGAGGGGGCCCCCTCGTACGAGCAGTACTTC
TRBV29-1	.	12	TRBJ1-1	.	CSVRGFVTEAFF	TGCAGCGTCAGGGGCTTTGTCACTGAAGCTTTCTTT
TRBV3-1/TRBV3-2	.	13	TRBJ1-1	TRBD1	CASNRQGNTEAFF	TGTGCCAGCAACCGACAGGGGAACACTGAAGCTTTCTTT
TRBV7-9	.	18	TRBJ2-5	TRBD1	CASSLGVADRGQKETQYF	TGTGCCAGCAGCTTAGGGGTCGCCGACAGGGGGCAAAAGGAGACCCAGTACTTC
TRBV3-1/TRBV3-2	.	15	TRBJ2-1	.	CASSTGGLRGSEQFF	TGTGCCAGCAGTACCGGAGGCCTGAGGGGGAGTGAGCAGTTCTTC
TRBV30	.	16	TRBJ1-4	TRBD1	CAWSVETGQGDEKLFF	TGTGCCTGGAGCGTAGAAACGGGACAGGGGGATGAAAAACTGTTTTTT
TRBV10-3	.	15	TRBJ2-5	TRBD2	CATSLGGGQQETQYF	TGTGCCACAAGTCTGGGCGGGGGGCAACAAGAGACCCAGTACTTC
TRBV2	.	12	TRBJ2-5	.	CASRDNQETQYF	TGTGCCAGCAGGGACAACCAAGAGACCCAGTACTTC
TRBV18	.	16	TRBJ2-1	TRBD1	CASSPPNRGRRNEQFF	TGTGCCAGCTCACCACCGAACAGGGGGCGCCGCAATGAGCAGTTCTTC
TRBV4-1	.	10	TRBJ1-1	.	CASIPRGAFF	TGCGCCAGCATCCCTCGGGGGGCTTTCTTT
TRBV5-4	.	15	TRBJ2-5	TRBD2	CASSPFGGRQETQYF	TGTGCCAGCAGCCCCTTCGGGGGGAGGCAAGAGACCCAGTACTTC
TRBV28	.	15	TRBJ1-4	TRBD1	CASSPGQGTNEKLFF	TGTGCCAGCAGCCCCGGACAGGGAACAAATGAAAAACTGTTTTTT
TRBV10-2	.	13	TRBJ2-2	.	CASNLPNTGELFF	TGCGCCAGCAATCTACCGAACACCGGGGAGCTGTTTTTT
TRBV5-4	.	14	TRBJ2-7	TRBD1	CASSGPGTGVEQYF	TGTGCCAGCTCAGGTCCCGGGACAGGGGTCGAGCAGTACTTC
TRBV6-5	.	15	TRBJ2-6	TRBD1	CASSPGGSGANVLTF	TGTGCCAGCAGCCCAGGGGGCTCTGGGGCCAACGTCCTGACTTTC
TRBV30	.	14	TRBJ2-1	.	CAWRELDREGPRFF	TGTGCCTGGAGAGAGTTGGACAGGGAGGGTCCGCGGTTCTTC
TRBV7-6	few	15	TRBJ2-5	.	CASRSPFADQETQYF	TGTGCCAGCCGATCACCGTTTGCGGACCAAGAGACCCAGTACTTC
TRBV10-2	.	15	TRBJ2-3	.	CASSTFGGGTDTQYF	TGCGCCAGCAGTACTTTCGGCGGGGGCACAGATACGCAGTATTTT
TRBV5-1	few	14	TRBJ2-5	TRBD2	CASRAGGPGETQYF	TGCGCCAGCAGGGCGGGAGGGCCGGGTGAGACCCAGTACTTC
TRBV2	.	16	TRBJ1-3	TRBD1	CASRLRPGTGGNTIYF	TGTGCCAGCAGATTACGTCCCGGGACAGGGGGAAACACCATATATTTT
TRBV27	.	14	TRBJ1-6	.	CASSLAGDNSPLHF	TGTGCCAGCAGTTTAGCAGGGGATAATTCACCCCTCCACTTT
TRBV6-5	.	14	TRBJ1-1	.	CASRTEVMNTEAFF	TGTGCCAGCAGGACGGAGGTAATGAACACTGAAGCTTTCTTT
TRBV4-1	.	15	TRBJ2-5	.	CASSPENRAQETQYF	TGCGCCAGCAGCCCAGAGAACCGCGCCCAAGAGACCCAGTACTTC
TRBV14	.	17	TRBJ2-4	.	CASSRLLEGEAKNIQYF	TGTGCCAGCAGCCGGCTTCTTGAGGGGGAGGCCAAAAACATTCAGTACTTC
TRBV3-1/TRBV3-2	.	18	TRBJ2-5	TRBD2	CASSQVGLAGGYQETQYF	TGTGCCAGCAGCCAAGTAGGACTAGCGGGGGGGTACCAAGAGACCCAGTACTTC
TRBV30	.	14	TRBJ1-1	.	CAWSVQRAYGGAFF	TGTGCCTGGAGTGTCCAGAGGGCCTACGGGGGAGCTTTCTTT
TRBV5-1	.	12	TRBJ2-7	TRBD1	CASGQGYYEQYF	TGCGCCAGCGGACAGGGTTATTACGAGCAGTACTTC
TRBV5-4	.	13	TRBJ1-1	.	CASSLVMNTEAFF	TGTGCCAGCAGCTTGGTTATGAACACTGAAGCTTTCTTT
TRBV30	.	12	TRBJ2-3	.	CAWSGGGDTQYF	TGTGCCTGGAGTGGGGGCGGAGATACGCAGTATTTT
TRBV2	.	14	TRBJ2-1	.	CASSKGSPINEQFF	TGTGCCAGCAGTAAAGGGTCCCCTATCAATGAGCAGTTCTTC